The rows below give T cell receptor beta chains drawn from one sample of a study of cytomegalovirus exposure and HLA in healthy donors. Using immunoSEQ multiplex PCR, the repertoire was profiled, and TCRdb retains in-frame clones only, with some absent. The sample records some 150,000 clones, approximately 80% being singletons. The material sequenced was PBMCs. The receptors here all came from a middle-aged woman in good health and CMV-seronegative. The CDR3 runs from the conserved cysteine through the conserved F or W. The D gene is left open where the match is weak. Clone size is not always given. Where it is, it says once, few, many or a class for expanded clones.

clone_size j_call v_call d_call cdr3_nt cdr3_aa
NA TRBJ1-1 TRBV18 NA TGTGCCAGCTCACTCTCAGGGAATGGAGACACTGAAGCTTTCTTT CASSLSGNGDTEAFF
NA TRBJ1-5 TRBV19 TRBD1 TGTGCCAGTAGTGAAATGGGACAGGCCCTGAATCAGGCCCAGCATTTT CASSEMGQALNQAQHF
NA TRBJ1-5 TRBV6-1 NA TGTGCCAGTCAGGGTCCGGGCAATCAGCCCCAGCATTTT CASQGPGNQPQHF
NA TRBJ2-3 TRBV30 TRBD2 TGTGCCTGGACTCTAGCGGGGGGGCTGGCGCAGTATTTT CAWTLAGGLAQYF
NA TRBJ1-1 TRBV10-3 TRBD1 TGTGCCATCACCCTCCGGGACAGCTCCGAAGCTTTCTTT CAITLRDSSEAFF
NA TRBJ2-7 TRBV15 NA TGTGCCACCAGCCCAATAGCGACCTACGAGCAGTACTTC CATSPIATYEQYF
NA TRBJ1-3 TRBV30 NA TGTGCCTGGAGTACAGGGCTTAGCTCTGGAAACACCATATATTTT CAWSTGLSSGNTIYF
NA TRBJ1-5 TRBV12-5 TRBD1 TGTGCTAGTGGTCCCGACAGGGCTCAGCCCCAGCATTTT CASGPDRAQPQHF
NA TRBJ2-1 TRBV5-1 NA TGCGCCAGCAGCCTATTCGGTGAGCAGTTCTTC CASSLFGEQFF
NA TRBJ1-1 TRBV28 NA TGTGCCAGCAGAGCAGCGGACAGGAACACTGAAGCTTTCTTT CASRAADRNTEAFF
once TRBJ2-7 TRBV5-6 NA TGTGCCAGCAGCGCAGGTAGATTCTCCTACGAGCAGTACTTC CASSAGRFSYEQYF
few TRBJ1-1 TRBV11-3 NA TGTGCCAGCAGCTTAGATTCGAGGGGGGAAGCTTTCTTT CASSLDSRGEAFF
NA TRBJ2-1 TRBV11-3 NA TGTGCCAGCAGCTTTTCAGGGGCTCGGAATGAGCAGTTCTTC CASSFSGARNEQFF
NA TRBJ1-3 TRBV4-1 TRBD1 TGCGCCAGCAGCCAATCCGCTGGACAGGAATGGGTTGGAAACACCATATATTTT CASSQSAGQEWVGNTIYF
NA TRBJ1-2 TRBV28 TRBD1 TGTGCCAGCAGGCGCGGGACAGGGGCAGCCACCTTC CASRRGTGAATF
NA TRBJ1-6 TRBV5-5 NA TGTGCCAGCAGCTTGGCCGATGCGGCACCCCTCCACTTT CASSLADAAPLHF
few TRBJ2-7 TRBV12-5 TRBD1 TGTGCTAGTGGCCCCGGACAGGCCCAGTCCTACGAGCAGTACTTC CASGPGQAQSYEQYF
NA TRBJ2-2 TRBV7-8 NA TGTGCCAGCAGCTTAGTAGGGGAGCTGTTTTTT CASSLVGELFF